This passage covers 27 T cell receptor beta chains from one sample sequenced in a study of T cells in Graves' hyperthyroidism and ophthalmopathy. From RNA transcripts, TCR beta CDR3 regions were amplified. In the first-round RT-PCR of the TCR CDR3, the HTBI primer set was used. TCRdb ran MiXCR on the multiplex PCR reads and lists one entry per CDR3 protein. The repertoire consists of around 440,000 distinct CDR3 sequences, with 15% to 19% occurring once and the leading ten covering about 14%. Sequencing was carried out using blood. These receptor sequences come from a woman under 30 with Graves' hyperthyroidism.

The chain joins TRBV14 to TRBJ1-2; no clear D. Germline values: CDR1 SGHDN, CDR2 FVKESK. V lost 4 bases, J lost 8 bases, and 11 bases lay in between. The CDR3 is made up of 12 amino acids. CDR3 sequence: CASSPLGLGYTF. In nucleotides, the CDR3 is TGTGCCAGCAGCCCTTTAGGACTGGGCTACACCTTC.

In this sample, this clonotype turned up a few times. V gene TRBV13 combines with J gene TRBJ1-5; TRBD1 might be the D (6 bases). The V gene lost 5 bases and the J gene lost 9 bases, with 17 bases spanning the gap. The CDR3 sequence is 14 residues long. Per the germline V gene, CDR1 is PRHDT and CDR2 is FYEKMQ (reference sequence). The CDR3 is CASSPHRAVGPQHF. The CDR3 nucleotides are TGTGCCAGCAGCCCCCACAGGGCAGTCGGGCCCCAGCATTTT. Variable domain in full (rest from reference TRBV13 and TRBJ1-5): AAGVIQSPRHLIKEKRETATLKCYPIPRHDTVYWYQQGPGQDPQFLISFYEKMQSDKGSIPDRFSAQQFSDYHSELNMSSLELGDSALYFCASSPHRAVGPQHFGDGTRLSIL.

The sample holds many counts of this clonotype. The genes are TRBV7-2 and TRBJ1-3; tentatively, D is TRBD1 (5 bases). The CDR3 sequence is 13 residues long. The germline V and J ends were trimmed by 5 bases and 2 bases, with 7 bases remaining between them. Germline-derived CDR1 and CDR2 are SGHTA and FQGNSA. The CDR3 sequence: CASSEGAGNTIYF. DNA of the CDR3: TGTGCCAGCAGCGAAGGGGCTGGAAACACCATATATTTT.

Many counts were recorded for this clonotype. The chain links TRBV28 to TRBJ2-7; 13 bases map to TRBD2. Trimming took 5 bases from V and 8 from J; bases not matched to a gene: 6. CDR3 length: 14 residues. From germline, CDR1 is MDHEN and CDR2 SYDVKM. CDR3 DNA: TGTGCCAGCAGTCCGACTAGCGGGAGGACGAAGCAGTACTTC. This translates into CASSPTSGRTKQYF.

This clonotype was observed a handful of times. CDR3 sequence: CASSYEGAISGANVLTF. For the CDR3, the DNA is TGTGCCAGCAGTTACGAGGGGGCGATCTCTGGGGCCAACGTCCTGACTTTC. The chain is built from TRBV6-5 and TRBJ2-6; 7 bases fit TRBD1. J was trimmed by 0 bases and V by 2 bases; bases with no gene match: 4. CDR3 length equals 17 residues. CDR1 and CDR2 from the germline V gene are MNHEY and SVGAGI.

This clonotype was counted ten times or more. The CDR3 DNA reads TGTGCCAGCAGTTACTCCGGGACAGCTAATCAGCCCCAGCATTTT. Translated, it gives CASSYSGTANQPQHF. The chain uses TRBV6-6 and TRBJ1-5; 7 nucleotides match TRBD1. The CDR3 totals 15 residues. V shed 0 bases and J 4 bases; nucleotides not matched to a gene: 3. The germline gives CDR1 MNHNY, CDR2 SVGAGI (reference sequence).

The rearrangement links TRBV10-1 to TRBJ2-3, with D possibly being TRBD1 (6 bases). CDR1 is WNHNN and CDR2 is SYGVQD in the germline V gene (reference sequence). CDR3 length: 14 amino acids. Trimming took 4 bases from V and 6 from J, leaving 14 bases between them. The CDR3: CASSADRLADTQYF. Written as DNA, the CDR3 is TGCGCCAGCAGTGCAGACAGGCTGGCCGATACGCAGTATTTT.

In this sample, this clonotype turned up many times. V usage is TRBV5-1 and J usage is TRBJ1-1; D remains ambiguous. This CDR3 comprises 15 residues. Trimming pared 2 bases from V and 3 bases from J, leaving 14 bases between. Germline V gene sequence: CDR1 SGHRS, CDR2 YFSETQ. CDR3 nucleotide sequence: TGCGCCAGCAGCTTTAGAAAGGTTCGAGACACTGAAGCTTTCTTT. Translating it yields CASSFRKVRDTEAFF. Filled out from reference TRBV5-1 and TRBJ1-1, the complete variable domain reads KAGVTQTPRYLIKTRGQQVTLSCSPISGHRSVSWYQQTPGQGLQFLFEYFSETQRNKGNFPGRFSGRQFSNSRSEMNVSTLELGDSALYLCASSFRKVRDTEAFFGQGTRLTVV.

The table lists this clonotype with a few counts. The V call is TRBV5-6, the J call TRBJ1-5; TRBD1 might be the D (5 bases). Per the germline V gene, CDR1 is SGHDT and CDR2 is YYEEEE. The CDR3 has 17 residues. Deletions cut 0 bases from V and 7 bases from J, with 20 bases between. The CDR3 region is CASSLDSWQGERQPQHF. Here the CDR3 DNA reads TGTGCCAGCAGCTTGGATAGTTGGCAGGGAGAGAGGCAGCCCCAGCATTTT.

The rearrangement uses TRBV18 and TRBJ2-3; unclear D gene. V shed 1 base and J shed 10 bases, with 15 bases lying between them. CDR3 length: 14 amino acids. Germline CDR1 reads KGHSH; CDR2 reads LQKENI. Here the CDR3 reads CASSPLDNSYAQYF. The CDR3 coding sequence is TGTGCCAGCTCACCACTAGACAACAGCTACGCGCAGTATTTT.

This clonotype was counted ten times or more. This chain links TRBV5-1 with TRBJ2-7; a weak D match, TRBD1 (6 bases). The CDR3 is made up of 18 amino acids. Trimming removed 4 bases at V and 2 bases at J, with 25 bases between. Germline V gene lookup returns CDR1 SGHRS and CDR2 YFSETQ. CDR3 in DNA: TGCGCCAGCAGCATCCACCGCCTTCTGGCAGGGGAAACCTACGAGCAGTACTTC. Its protein is CASSIHRLLAGETYEQYF. Full variable domain (outside the CDR3, taken from reference TRBV5-1 and TRBJ2-7): KAGVTQTPRYLIKTRGQQVTLSCSPISGHRSVSWYQQTPGQGLQFLFEYFSETQRNKGNFPGRFSGRQFSNSRSEMNVSTLELGDSALYLCASSIHRLLAGETYEQYFGPGTRLTVT.

There are many counts of this clonotype. The CDR3: CASSANRVSNYGYTF. The CDR3 nucleotides read TGCGCCAGCAGCGCCAACAGGGTATCAAACTATGGCTACACCTTC. V and J are TRBV4-1 and TRBJ1-2; D might be TRBD1 (6 bases). Germline CDR1 reads MGHRA; CDR2 reads YSYEKL. The V end was cut by 5 bases, the J end by 2 bases, with 15 bases between. This CDR3 is built from 15 residues.

This clonotype has only a few counts. The V call is TRBV5-1, the J call TRBJ2-5; the match to TRBD2 covers 9 bases. The V segment lost 5 bases and the J segment 0 bases; nucleotides outside the gene matches: 5. Looked up from germline, CDR1 is SGHRS and CDR2 is YFSETQ. The CDR3 is 15 residues long. CDR3 amino acids: CASSSSGSYQETQYF. CDR3 DNA: TGCGCCAGCAGTAGTAGCGGGAGTTACCAAGAGACCCAGTACTTC.

J is TRBJ1-5 and V is TRBV6-1; D is possibly TRBD1 (6 bases). V lost 11 bases to trimming and J lost 1 base, with 15 bases between them. CDR1 MNHNS and CDR2 SASEGT come from the germline V gene. The CDR3 sequence is 14 residues long. The DNA of the CDR3 is TGTGCCTCAGTCCTTAGGGGGAGCAATCAGCCCCAGCATTTT. It yields the protein CASVLRGSNQPQHF.

The chain is built from TRBV6-1 and TRBJ1-3; D perhaps matches TRBD1 (6 bases). V was clipped by 2 bases and J by 8 bases, with 13 bases between them. The CDR3 has 14 amino acids. Germline assignment: CDR1 MNHNS and CDR2 SASEGT. CDR3 protein: CASSEWMRGDTIYF. The CDR3 bases are TGTGCCAGCAGTGAATGGATGAGGGGGGACACCATATATTTT.

This clonotype was recorded at least ten times. The chain links TRBV12-3 or TRBV12-4 to TRBJ2-1; D call uncertain. Trimming shortened V by 8 bases and J by 8 bases, and 16 bases separated the two germline ends. This CDR3 region has 13 residues. The CDR3 spells CASSLSGIHEQFF. CDR3 coding DNA: TGTGCCAGCTCCCTTAGTGGGATCCATGAGCAGTTCTTC.

This clonotype has ten or more counts. The chain employs TRBV27 and TRBJ1-1, with D perhaps TRBD1 (6 bases). The CDR3 totals 15 residues. Looked up from germline, CDR1 is MNHEY and CDR2 is SMNVEV (reference sequence). V shed 2 bases and J shed 8 bases, with 18 bases lying between them. In nucleotides, the CDR3 is TGTGCCAGCAGTTTAGTCCAGTCTTTAACAGGGGAAGCTTTCTTT. Encoded protein: CASSLVQSLTGEAFF.

This clonotype has a count of ten or more. This CDR3 is CASSAVYTEAFF. The CDR3 DNA sequence: TGTGCCAGCAGCGCTGTCTACACTGAAGCTTTCTTT. The chain has TRBV2 and TRBJ1-1; no firm D call. The germline V and J ends were trimmed by 6 bases and 3 bases, with 8 bases remaining between them. The CDR3 has 12 residues. Germline CDR1 reads SNHLY; CDR2 reads FYNNEI.

Many counts were recorded for this clonotype. Here the CDR3 reads CASSTPGGGGPHVDEQFF. The CDR3 region has the DNA TGTGCCAGCAGTACGCCTGGCGGCGGGGGGCCTCACGTGGATGAGCAGTTCTTC. The V gene is TRBV12-3 or TRBV12-4, the J gene TRBJ2-1; 8 bases line up with TRBD2. V dropped 5 bases and J dropped 8; count of bases not matched to a gene: 20. The CDR3 loop spans 18 amino acids.

This clonotype has ten or more counts. The rearrangement links TRBV2 to TRBJ1-5, with TRBD1 matching 9 bases. Germline CDR1 reads SNHLY; CDR2 reads FYNNEI. With V trimmed by 7 bases and J by 7 bases, 8 bases remained unmatched. The CDR3 runs 14 residues. CDR3 in DNA: TGTGCCAGCAATCGGGACAGGGCTAGACAGCCCCAGCATTTT. Its protein product is CASNRDRARQPQHF.

The sample holds many counts of this clonotype. The chain couples TRBV7-8 to TRBJ2-1; D is perhaps TRBD2 (6 bases). The V and J ends lost 0 bases and 5 bases respectively, with 14 bases between them. The CDR3 contains 16 residues. CDR1 and CDR2 (germline): SGHVS, FQNEAQ. CDR3 nucleotides: TGTGCCAGCAGCTTAGCGAGGAGGGAGTCTCACAATGAGCAGTTCTTC. Translated, it gives CASSLARRESHNEQFF.

This clonotype was recorded a few times. This sequence joins TRBV5-5 and TRBJ2-5; 8 bases map to TRBD1. Germline values: CDR1 SGHKS, CDR2 YYEKEE (reference sequence). Trimming removed 4 bases from V and 4 bases from J; junction bases left unmatched: 9. The CDR3 totals 15 residues. The CDR3 loop is CASSVRQGLGETQYF. CDR3 nucleotides: TGTGCCAGCAGCGTAAGACAGGGGTTGGGAGAGACCCAGTACTTC.

This clonotype was observed a few times. The V call is TRBV12-3 or TRBV12-4, the J call TRBJ1-5; a possible D gene is TRBD1 (5 bases). Trimming cost V 5 bases and J 9 bases, with 11 bases left between them. The CDR3 runs to 12 residues. In DNA, the CDR3 is TGTGCCAGCAGTATCCAGGGTCGGCCCCAGCATTTT. Translated: CASSIQGRPQHF.

This clonotype was detected ten times or more. V usage is TRBV7-2 and J usage is TRBJ2-2; 10 positions match TRBD1. The CDR3 is 15 amino acids. CDR1 and CDR2 from the germline V gene are SGHTA and FQGNSA. Unmatched junction bases numbered 7, after V lost 5 bases and J lost 7 bases. CDR3 sequence: CASSRDRGWYGELFF. The CDR3 coding sequence is TGTGCCAGCAGCCGGGACAGGGGATGGTACGGGGAGCTGTTTTTT. Full variable domain (missing parts from reference TRBV7-2 and TRBJ2-2): GAGVSQSPSNKVTEKGKDVELRCDPISGHTALYWYRQSLGQGLEFLIYFQGNSAPDKSGLPSDRFSAERTGGSVSTLTIQRTQQEDSAVYLCASSRDRGWYGELFFGEGSRLTVL.

Only a few counts were recorded for this clonotype. V and J are TRBV29-1 and TRBJ2-1; TRBD2 aligns across 12 bases. Looked up from germline, CDR1 is SQVTM and CDR2 is ANQGSEA. Unmatched junction bases numbered 19, after V lost 0 bases and J lost 1 base. The CDR3 sequence is 22 residues long. The CDR3 sequence: CSVEDFPKPTSGGPSSYNEQFF. CDR3 nucleotide sequence: TGCAGCGTTGAAGATTTTCCCAAACCTACTAGCGGGGGGCCTAGTTCCTACAATGAGCAGTTCTTC.

A word on this clonotype: A junction end diverges from the germline sequence, so it may reflect a read error. This rearrangement joins TRBV6-4 to TRBJ2-1; maybe TRBD2 (6 bases). The germline gives CDR1 MRHNA, CDR2 SNTAGT. The CDR3 has 16 amino acids. CDR3 sequence (DNA): TGTGCCAGCAGTTACTCGGTCGGGAGCCTTTACAATGAGCAGTTCTTC. It yields the protein CASSYSVGSLYNEQFF.

This clonotype came up many times. The rearrangement links TRBV20-1 to TRBJ2-7; no definite D call. This CDR3 is 14 amino acids long. Trimming removed 3 bases at V and 0 bases at J, with 12 bases between. Germline-derived CDR1 and CDR2 are DFQATT and SNEGSKA (reference sequence). CDR3 amino acids: CSASPRTGSYEQYF. DNA of the CDR3: TGCAGTGCTAGTCCCCGAACTGGCTCCTACGAGCAGTACTTC.